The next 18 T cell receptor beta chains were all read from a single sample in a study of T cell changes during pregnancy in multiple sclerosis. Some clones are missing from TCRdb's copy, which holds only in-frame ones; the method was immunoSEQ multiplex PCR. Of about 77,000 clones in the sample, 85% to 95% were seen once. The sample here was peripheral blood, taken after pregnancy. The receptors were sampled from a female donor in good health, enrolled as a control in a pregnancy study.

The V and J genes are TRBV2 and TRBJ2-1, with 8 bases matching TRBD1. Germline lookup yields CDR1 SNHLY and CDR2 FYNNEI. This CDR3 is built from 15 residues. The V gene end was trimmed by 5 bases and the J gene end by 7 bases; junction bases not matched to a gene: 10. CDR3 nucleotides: TGTGCCAGCAGTTCCCGGACAGGGATGGGGAATGAGCAGTTCTTC. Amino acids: CASSSRTGMGNEQFF.

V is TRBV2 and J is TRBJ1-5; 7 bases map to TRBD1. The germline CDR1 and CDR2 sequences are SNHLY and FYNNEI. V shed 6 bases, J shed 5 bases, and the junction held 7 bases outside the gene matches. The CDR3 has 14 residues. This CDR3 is CASSGGRGDQPQHF. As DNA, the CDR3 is TGTGCCAGCAGCGGAGGCAGGGGGGATCAGCCCCAGCATTTT.

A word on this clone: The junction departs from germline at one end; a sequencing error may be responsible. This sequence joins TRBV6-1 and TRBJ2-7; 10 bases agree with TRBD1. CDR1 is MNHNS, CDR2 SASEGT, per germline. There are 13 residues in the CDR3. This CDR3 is CASSEREGTGVVF. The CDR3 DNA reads TGTGCCAGCAGTGAAAGGGAGGGGACAGGGGTGGTATTC.

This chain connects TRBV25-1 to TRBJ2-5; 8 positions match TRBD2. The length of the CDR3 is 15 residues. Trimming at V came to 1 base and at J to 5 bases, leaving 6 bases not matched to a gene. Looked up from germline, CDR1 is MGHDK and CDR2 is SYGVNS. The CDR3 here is CASSELGGGQETQYF. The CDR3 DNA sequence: TGTGCCAGCAGTGAATTGGGCGGGGGGCAGGAGACCCAGTACTTC. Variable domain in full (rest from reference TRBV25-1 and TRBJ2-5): EADIYQTPRYLVIGTGKKITLECSQTMGHDKMYWYQQDPGMELHLIHYSYGVNSTEKGDLSSESTVSRIRTEHFPLTLESARPSHTSQYLCASSELGGGQETQYFGPGTRLLVL.

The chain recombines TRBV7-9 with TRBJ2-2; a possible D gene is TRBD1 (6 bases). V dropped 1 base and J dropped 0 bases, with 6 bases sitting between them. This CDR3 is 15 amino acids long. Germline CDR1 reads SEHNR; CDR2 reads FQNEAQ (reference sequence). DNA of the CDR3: TGTGCCAGCAGCTTAGAGGGGGCGAACACCGGGGAGCTGTTTTTT. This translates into CASSLEGANTGELFF.

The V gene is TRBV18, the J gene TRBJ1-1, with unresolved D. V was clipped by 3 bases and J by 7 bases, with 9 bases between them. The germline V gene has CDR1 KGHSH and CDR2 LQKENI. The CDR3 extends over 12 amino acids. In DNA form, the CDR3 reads TGTGCCAGCTCACCTTTTGGAGGTGAAGCTTTCTTT. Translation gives CASSPFGGEAFF.

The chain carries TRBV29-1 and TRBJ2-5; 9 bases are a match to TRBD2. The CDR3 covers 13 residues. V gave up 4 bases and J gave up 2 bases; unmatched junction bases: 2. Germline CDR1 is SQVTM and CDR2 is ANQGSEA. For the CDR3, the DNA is TGCAGCGTTGGCGGGGGGGGGCAAGAGACCCAGTACTTC. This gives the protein CSVGGGGQETQYF.

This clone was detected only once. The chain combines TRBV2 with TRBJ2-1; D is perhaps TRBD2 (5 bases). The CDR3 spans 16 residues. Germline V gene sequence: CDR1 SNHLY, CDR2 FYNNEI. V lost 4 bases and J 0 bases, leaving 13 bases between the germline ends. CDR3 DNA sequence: TGTGCCAGCAGTGTCCGGGGAGCCGGCTCCTACAATGAGCAGTTCTTC. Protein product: CASSVRGAGSYNEQFF.

The CDR3 coding sequence is TGTGCCAGCAGCTTAGTAGCGGGGGGGCCTCAAAACATTCAGTACTTC. Translation gives CASSLVAGGPQNIQYF. The chain couples TRBV7-4 to TRBJ2-4; 11 nucleotides line up with TRBD2. Per germline, CDR1 SGHVT and CDR2 SQSDAQ. Unmatched junction bases numbered 4, after V lost 1 base and J lost 5 bases. CDR3 length: 16 residues.

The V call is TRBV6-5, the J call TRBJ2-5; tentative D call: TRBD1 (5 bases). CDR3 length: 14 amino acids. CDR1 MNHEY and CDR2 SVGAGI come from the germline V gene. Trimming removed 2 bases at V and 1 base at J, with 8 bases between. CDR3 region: CASSYVGAQETQYF. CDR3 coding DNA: TGTGCCAGCAGTTACGTTGGGGCCCAAGAGACCCAGTACTTC.

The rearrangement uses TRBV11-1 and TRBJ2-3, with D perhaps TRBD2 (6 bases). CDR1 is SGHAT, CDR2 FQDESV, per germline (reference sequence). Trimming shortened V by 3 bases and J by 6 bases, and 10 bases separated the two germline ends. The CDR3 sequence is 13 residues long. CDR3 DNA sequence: TGTGCCAGCAGCTTGGGAGGAGTTGATACGCAGTATTTT. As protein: CASSLGGVDTQYF.

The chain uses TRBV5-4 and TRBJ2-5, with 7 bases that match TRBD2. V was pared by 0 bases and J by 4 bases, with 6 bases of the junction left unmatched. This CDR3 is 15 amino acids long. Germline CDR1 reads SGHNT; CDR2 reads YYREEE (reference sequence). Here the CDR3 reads CASSLGDYRRETQYF. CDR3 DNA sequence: TGTGCCAGCAGCTTGGGGGACTACCGAAGAGAGACCCAGTACTTC.

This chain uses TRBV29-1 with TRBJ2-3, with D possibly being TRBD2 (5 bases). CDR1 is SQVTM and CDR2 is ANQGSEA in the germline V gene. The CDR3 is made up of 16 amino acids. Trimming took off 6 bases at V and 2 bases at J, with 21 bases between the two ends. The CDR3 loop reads CSVQVGIATVTDTQYF. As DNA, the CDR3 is TGCAGCGTGCAGGTTGGGATAGCGACGGTCACAGATACGCAGTATTTT.

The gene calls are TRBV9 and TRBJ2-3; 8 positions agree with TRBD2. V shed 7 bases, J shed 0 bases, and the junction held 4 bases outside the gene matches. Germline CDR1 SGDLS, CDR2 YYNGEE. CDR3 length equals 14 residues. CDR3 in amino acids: CASAASGSTDTQYF. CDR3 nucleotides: TGTGCCAGCGCGGCTAGCGGGAGCACAGATACGCAGTATTTT.

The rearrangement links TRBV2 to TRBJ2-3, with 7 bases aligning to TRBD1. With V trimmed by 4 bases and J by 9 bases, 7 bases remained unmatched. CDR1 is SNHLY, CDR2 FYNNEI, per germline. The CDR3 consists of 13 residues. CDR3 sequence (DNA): TGTGCCAGCAGTGGGGACAGTCGGCGGACGCAGTATTTT. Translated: CASSGDSRRTQYF.

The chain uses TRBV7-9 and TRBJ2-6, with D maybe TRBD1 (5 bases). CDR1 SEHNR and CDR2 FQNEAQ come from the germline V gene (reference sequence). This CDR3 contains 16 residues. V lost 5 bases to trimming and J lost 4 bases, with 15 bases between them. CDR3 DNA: TGTGCCAGCAGCCCACTCGGGCAGGGCGGGGCCAACGTCCTGACTTTC. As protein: CASSPLGQGGANVLTF.

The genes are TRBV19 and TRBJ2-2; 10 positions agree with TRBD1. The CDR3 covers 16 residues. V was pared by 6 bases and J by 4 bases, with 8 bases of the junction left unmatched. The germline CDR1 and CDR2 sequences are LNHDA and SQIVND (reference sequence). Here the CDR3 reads CASRTGTGVPTGELFF. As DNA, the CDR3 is TGTGCCAGTAGAACCGGGACAGGGGTTCCCACCGGGGAGCTGTTTTTT.

This CDR3 reads CASSSGLATYEQYF. The CDR3, as DNA: TGCGCCAGCAGCTCGGGACTAGCTACGTACGAGCAGTACTTC. V and J are TRBV5-1 and TRBJ2-7; TRBD2 matches at 9 bases. The CDR3 contains 14 residues. Germline V lookup: CDR1 SGHRS, CDR2 YFSETQ. The V segment lost 3 bases and the J segment 4 bases; nucleotides outside the gene matches: 5.